The 14 T cell receptor beta chains below come from one sample, sequenced in a study of T-cell reconstitution after alpha-beta-depleted transplantation in children. TCRbeta library construction was performed incorporating unique molecular identifiers. In TCRdb, the PCR reads were re-called with MiXCR into one record per CDR3 protein. Of about 640,000 distinct CDR3 sequences detected, 16% appear once; the ten largest clones hold about 1.1%. The specimen comprised PBMCs from the stem cell graft donor, sampled from the stem cell graft. The receptors derive from a human donor who donated a stem cell graft to a child with acute myeloid leukemia.

This clonotype was seen a handful of times. J is TRBJ2-3 and V is TRBV2; D gene ambiguous. The V and J ends lost 3 bases and 0 bases respectively, with 7 bases between them. This CDR3 comprises 14 residues. Germline CDR1 reads SNHLY; CDR2 reads FYNNEI. The CDR3 here is CASSDPTSTDTQYF. The CDR3 region has the DNA TGTGCCAGCAGTGACCCCACTAGCACAGATACGCAGTATTTT.

CDR3 region: CASSTNIAGGGDTQYF. Written as DNA, the CDR3 is TGTGCCAGCAGCACCAATATAGCGGGGGGCGGGGATACGCAGTATTTT. The gene calls are TRBV7-2 and TRBJ2-3, with 10 positions matching TRBD2. The length of the CDR3 is 16 residues. Germline CDR1 SGHTA, CDR2 FQGNSA. V gave up 5 bases and J gave up 6 bases; unmatched junction bases: 11.

The gene calls are TRBV3-1 and TRBJ1-2, with 8 bases aligning to TRBD1. The CDR3 is 17 amino acids. After removal of 1 base from V and 8 bases from J, the junction contained 15 bases not matched to a gene. Looked up from germline, CDR1 is LGHDT and CDR2 is YNNKEL (reference sequence). CDR3 coding DNA: TGTGCCAGCAGCCAAGGGCCCCATCGGGGACAGGATAGCGGCTACACCTTC. Translation: CASSQGPHRGQDSGYTF.

This clonotype occurred a few times. The V gene is TRBV7-9, the J gene TRBJ1-1; 7 nucleotides agree with TRBD1. Germline loops: CDR1 SEHNR, CDR2 FQNEAQ (reference sequence). V shed 5 bases, J shed 1 base, and the junction held 7 bases outside the gene matches. CDR3 size: 15 residues. The CDR3 loop reads CASSIPDRANTEAFF. The CDR3 DNA is TGTGCCAGCAGCATCCCCGACAGGGCGAACACTGAAGCTTTCTTT.

This clonotype was counted ten times or more. The V call is TRBV20-1, the J call TRBJ2-7; no firm D call. V was shortened by 1 base and J by 3 bases, with 19 bases between the two germline ends. The length of the CDR3 is 16 residues. Germline V CDR1 and CDR2: DFQATT, SNEGSKA (reference sequence). The CDR3, as DNA: TGCAGTGCTAGAGCCCCTCGGGCAGAGAAAGTCTACGAGCAGTACTTC. It encodes CSARAPRAEKVYEQYF.

CDR3 in amino acids: CATSRDPGTGLNEQYF. CDR3 nucleotide sequence: TGTGCCACCAGCAGAGATCCGGGGACAGGGCTTAACGAGCAGTACTTC. The chain employs TRBV15 and TRBJ2-7; 9 nucleotides agree with TRBD1. CDR3 length: 16 residues. Trimming at V came to 0 bases and at J to 5 bases, leaving 8 bases not matched to a gene. Germline V gene data show CDR1 as LNHNV and CDR2 as YYDKDF (reference sequence). The variable domain in full, with the rest retrieved from reference TRBV15 and TRBJ2-7, is DAMVIQNPRYQVTQFGKPVTLSCSQTLNHNVMYWYQQKSSQAPKLLFHYYDKDFNNEADTPDNFQSRRPNTSFCFLDIRSPGLGDTAMYLCATSRDPGTGLNEQYFGPGTRLTVT.

CDR3 coding DNA: TGTGCCACCGGGTCGATCCACCCAAACACTGAAGCTTTCTTT. The encoded protein is CATGSIHPNTEAFF. V usage is TRBV15 and J usage is TRBJ1-1; no definite D call. The CDR3 sequence is 14 residues long. Trimming took off 8 bases at V and 2 bases at J, with 15 bases between the two ends. The germline V gene has CDR1 LNHNV and CDR2 YYDKDF (reference sequence).

The CDR3 DNA reads TGTGCCAGCAGCTTCGGAGGGGGGCGGGGACTATCCTATGAGCAGTTCTTC. Residues: CASSFGGGRGLSYEQFF. The rearrangement links TRBV7-9 to TRBJ2-1, with TRBD2 as a possible D gene (7 bases). Germline lookup yields CDR1 SEHNR and CDR2 FQNEAQ (reference sequence). This CDR3 contains 17 residues. With 3 bases removed from V and 8 bases from J, the gap between germline ends came to 23 bases.

This clonotype was counted many times. The chain couples TRBV25-1 to TRBJ2-1; 7 bases align to TRBD1. The trim removed 6 bases at V and 6 bases at J, leaving 5 bases unmatched. The CDR3 is 13 amino acids. Germline V gene lookup returns CDR1 MGHDK and CDR2 SYGVNS. This chain's CDR3 is CASSPPGGNEQFF. For the CDR3, the DNA is TGTGCCAGCAGCCCCCCAGGGGGCAATGAGCAGTTCTTC.

This rearrangement joins TRBV4-1 to TRBJ2-5, with 9 positions matching TRBD1. The CDR3 extends over 16 amino acids. Germline V CDR1 and CDR2: MGHRA, YSYEKL. V was pared by 0 bases and J by 6 bases, with 8 bases of the junction left unmatched. The CDR3 sequence is CASSQEETGGSQTQYF. The CDR3 nucleotides are TGCGCCAGCAGCCAAGAAGAGACAGGGGGGTCGCAGACCCAGTACTTC.

The chain combines TRBV12-3 or TRBV12-4 with TRBJ2-5, with TRBD2 matching over 9 bases. The CDR3 has 18 amino acids. V shed 10 bases and J 4 bases; nucleotides not matched to a gene: 22. For the CDR3, the DNA is TGTGCCATCTGTTTAGCATGGAAGACTGGGACTAGCAGAGAGACCCAGTACTTC. Protein: CAICLAWKTGTSRETQYF.

This clonotype was picked up a small number of times. The chain has TRBV7-2 and TRBJ1-1; perhaps TRBD1 as D (6 bases). The V end lost 4 bases, the J end lost 8 bases, and 8 bases lay between the germline ends. The CDR3 extends over 11 amino acids. Germline V lookup: CDR1 SGHTA, CDR2 FQGNSA. CDR3 sequence: CASSWTAEAFF. Here the CDR3 DNA reads TGTGCCAGCAGCTGGACAGCGGAAGCTTTCTTT.

Of note for this clonotype: A read error may be the cause here, since a much bigger clone is one base away. J is TRBJ1-5 and V is TRBV24-1, with TRBD1 identical over 7 bases. The germline V gene encodes CDR1 KGHDR and CDR2 SFDVKD. This CDR3 has 15 residues. The chain's CDR3 is CSTSDSGQVYQPQHF. The DNA of the CDR3 is TGTTCCACCAGTGATTCCGGACAGGTCTATCAGCCCCAGCATTTT.

The chain links TRBV28 to TRBJ2-7; a possible D gene is TRBD1 (6 bases). Germline assignment: CDR1 MDHEN and CDR2 SYDVKM. The CDR3 length is 16 residues. V lost 5 bases, J lost 3 bases, and 20 bases lay in between. CDR3 sequence reads: CASSHPWGHESYEQYV. The CDR3 coding sequence is TGTGCCAGCAGTCACCCTTGGGGGCACGAAAGCTACGAGCAGTACGTC.